The 2 T cell receptor beta chains reported below all come from one sample, sequenced in a study of regulatory T cells in long-lasting Graves disease. To make TCR beta libraries, researchers used iRepertoire HTBI primers and Arm-PCR of CDR3 regions. TCRdb itself ran the multiplex PCR reads through MiXCR, one entry per CDR3 protein. This sample carries hundreds of thousands of distinct CDR3 sequences, about 13% of them seen once, and the ten largest clones take 8.5% to 10%. Time point meaning: newly diagnosed GD, antithyroid drugs for less than 3 months. Construction of the TCR library relied on RNA isolated from PBMCs. The sample was also reused in another study, on T cells in Graves' hyperthyroidism and ophthalmopathy.

Specimen: peripheral blood mononuclear cells (PBMCs), collected at new diagnosis, from a patient treated with antithyroid drugs. Source of these receptors: a man between 25 and 39 years old with Graves disease.

The CDR3 bases are TGTGCCAGCAGCGTAGGAAGAGTCCCCACAGATACGCAGTATTTT. Its translation: CASSVGRVPTDTQYF. This chain links TRBV9 with TRBJ2-3; D unresolved. The germline V gene encodes CDR1 SGDLS and CDR2 YYNGEE. V was cut by 0 bases and J by 2 bases, with 10 bases left in between. This CDR3 spans 15 amino acids.

This clonotype was picked up a small number of times. The rearrangement uses TRBV9 and TRBJ2-7, with D perhaps given as TRBD1 or TRBD2 (6 bases each). With 0 bases removed from V and 5 bases from J, the gap between germline ends came to 12 bases. Germline assignment: CDR1 SGDLS and CDR2 YYNGEE. CDR3 length: 14 amino acids. In DNA, the CDR3 is TGTGCCAGCAGCGTAGGAGAGGGGGGCCACGAGCAGTACTTC. Its protein is CASSVGEGGHEQYF.